This T cell receptor beta chain was retrieved from a study of Tregs in tolerant kidney transplant recipients. The assay was immunoSEQ multiplex PCR, and TCRdb's table has in-frame clones only and misses some. This sample has about 52,000 clones, with about 90% found just once. Per the germline V gene, CDR1 is SGDLS and CDR2 is YYNGEE. The CDR3 extends over 12 amino acids. Between the trimmed V and J ends, which lost 4 bases and 4 bases, there was a span of 5 bases. The table lists this clone with a count of one. Recipients received nonmyeloablative bone marrow transplants from related graft donors, with transient mixed chimerism.

This specimen was CD8+ T cells from blood (PBMCs), taken 24 months after the transplant. The chain has TRBV9 and TRBJ2-2; D gene ambiguous. This receptor was obtained from a human patient who received a combined kidney and bone marrow transplant. The graft donor may account for some of the T cells. The CDR3 is CASSPGTGELFF. CDR3 DNA: TGTGCCAGCAGCCCGGGCACCGGGGAGCTGTTTTTT.